Below, 5 T cell receptor beta chains from the same sample are listed, as sequenced in a study of shared clonotypes between healthy human individuals (TCRdb year 2020). CD8 naive samples consisted of CD45RO-negative cells that were positively selected for CCR7, yielding a CD45RA+CCR7+ population without TemRA cells. Receptor amplification or capture employed the immunoSEQ multiplex PCR assay. Entries here come from immuneACCESS through TCRdb and include only in-frame sequences with V and J called. Some clones fail to appear in such tables; in the studies checked, an unresolved V gene covers under half of the shortfall, and the cause of the remainder is unknown. A total of about 680,000 clones appear in this sample, 92% of them only once. Clones ranked in the top ten supply 24% of the sample. The sequenced sample was naive CD8+ T cells sorted from blood. What the cell subset or site label conveys for this sample: CD45RA+CCR7+. These receptors all stem from a young man in good health.

The J gene is TRBJ2-5, the V gene TRBV27, with D perhaps matching TRBD1 (5 bases). This CDR3 comprises 16 residues. Germline values: CDR1 MNHEY, CDR2 SMNVEV (reference sequence). V lost 2 bases, J lost 4 bases, and 17 bases lay in between. The CDR3 DNA reads TGTGCCAGCAGTTTACGAAGACAGAGCGTGGTAGAGACCCAGTACTTC. The encoded protein is CASSLRRQSVVETQYF.

The chain carries TRBV4-3 and TRBJ2-3; TRBD1 matches at 9 bases. The CDR3 sequence is 15 residues long. The germline CDR1 and CDR2 sequences are LGHNA and YSLEER. The V and J ends lost 6 bases and 3 bases, in that order; junction bases with no gene match: 7. CDR3 sequence (DNA): TGCGCCAGCAGACAGGGGGCGGCGTGGACAGATACGCAGTATTTT. Translated: CASRQGAAWTDTQYF.

This clone was found a few times. The chain carries TRBV13 and TRBJ2-2; tentative D call: TRBD2 (6 bases). Per germline, CDR1 PRHDT and CDR2 FYEKMQ (reference sequence). V was cut by 3 bases and J by 7 bases, with 15 bases left in between. The CDR3 is 15 residues long. The CDR3 DNA reads as TGTGCCAGCAGCTTCACGGGAGTGCGGATCGGGGAGCTGTTTTTT. Protein sequence: CASSFTGVRIGELFF.

This clone was observed a few times. The chain uses TRBV7-9 and TRBJ1-2, with D possibly matching TRBD1 (6 bases). Trimming took 5 bases from V and 2 from J, leaving 12 bases between them. CDR3 length: 14 amino acids. The germline V gene has CDR1 SEHNR and CDR2 FQNEAQ (reference sequence). The CDR3 DNA is TGTGCCAGCAGCCCGGGACACGAGAACTATGGCTACACCTTC. Its protein is CASSPGHENYGYTF.

This clone was counted only a few times. One end of the junction is discordant with germline, which a read error may explain. V is TRBV28 and J is TRBJ2-1; either TRBD1 or TRBD2 may supply D (5 bases each). The CDR3 is 11 amino acids. Germline V lookup: CDR1 MDHEN, CDR2 SYDVKM. DNA of the CDR3: TGTGCCAGCTGTTTGGGGACGGAGCAGTTCTTC. Translating it yields CASCLGTEQFF.